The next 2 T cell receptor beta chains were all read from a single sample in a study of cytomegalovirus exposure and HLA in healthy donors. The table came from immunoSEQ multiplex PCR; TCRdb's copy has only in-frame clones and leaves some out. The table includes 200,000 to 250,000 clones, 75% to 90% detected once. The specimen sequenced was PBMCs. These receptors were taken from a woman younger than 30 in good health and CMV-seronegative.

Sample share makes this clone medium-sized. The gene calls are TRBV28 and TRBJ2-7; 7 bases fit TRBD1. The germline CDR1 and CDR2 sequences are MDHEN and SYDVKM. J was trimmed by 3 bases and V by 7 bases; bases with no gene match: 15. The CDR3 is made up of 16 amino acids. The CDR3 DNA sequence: TGTGCCAGCACCCTAGGGGGACAGCAATATTTCTACGAGCAGTACTTC. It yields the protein CASTLGGQQYFYEQYF.

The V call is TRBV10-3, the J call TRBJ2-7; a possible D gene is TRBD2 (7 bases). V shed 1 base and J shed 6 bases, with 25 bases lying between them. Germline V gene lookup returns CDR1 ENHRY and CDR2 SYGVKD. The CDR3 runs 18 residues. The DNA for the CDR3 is TGTGCCATCAGTGAGTGGAAGGGGGTCGGGAGCGGGGCCCGCGAGCAGTACTTC. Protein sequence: CAISEWKGVGSGAREQYF.